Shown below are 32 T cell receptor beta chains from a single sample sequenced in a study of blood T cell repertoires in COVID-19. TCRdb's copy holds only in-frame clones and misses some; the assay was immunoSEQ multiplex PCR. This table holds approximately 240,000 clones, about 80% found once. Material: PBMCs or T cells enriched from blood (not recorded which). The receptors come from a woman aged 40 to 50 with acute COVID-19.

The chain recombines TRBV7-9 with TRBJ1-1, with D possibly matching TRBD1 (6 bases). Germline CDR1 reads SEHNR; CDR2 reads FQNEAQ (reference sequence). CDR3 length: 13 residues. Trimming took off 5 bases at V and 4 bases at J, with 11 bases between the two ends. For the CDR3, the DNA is TGTGCCAGCAGCGTACGAGGGGGCACTGAAGCTTTCTTT. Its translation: CASSVRGGTEAFF.

The CDR3 is CSVDRDTYGYTF. The CDR3 nucleotides are TGCAGCGTTGACAGGGACACCTATGGCTACACCTTC. The rearrangement links TRBV29-1 to TRBJ1-2; D might be TRBD1 (6 bases). This CDR3 is built from 12 residues. CDR1 and CDR2 (germline): SQVTM, ANQGSEA. V lost 3 bases to trimming and J lost 4 bases, with 9 bases between them.

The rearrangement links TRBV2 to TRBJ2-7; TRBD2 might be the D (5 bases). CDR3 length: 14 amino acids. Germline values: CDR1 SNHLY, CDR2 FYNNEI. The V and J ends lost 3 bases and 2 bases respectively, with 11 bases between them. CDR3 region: CASSDGVWTYEQYF. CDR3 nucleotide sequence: TGTGCCAGCAGTGACGGGGTATGGACCTACGAGCAGTACTTC.

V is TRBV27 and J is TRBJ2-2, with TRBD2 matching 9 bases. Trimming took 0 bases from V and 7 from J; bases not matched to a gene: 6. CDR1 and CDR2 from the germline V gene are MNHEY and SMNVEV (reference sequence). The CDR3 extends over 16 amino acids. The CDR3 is CASSLSAGGINGELFF. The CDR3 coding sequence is TGTGCCAGCAGTTTATCTGCGGGAGGGATAAACGGGGAGCTGTTTTTT.

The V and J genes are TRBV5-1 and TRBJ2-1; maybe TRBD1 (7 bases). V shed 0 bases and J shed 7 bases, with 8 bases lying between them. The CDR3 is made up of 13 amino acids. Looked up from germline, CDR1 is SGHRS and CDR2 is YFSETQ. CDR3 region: CASSLAGGNEQFF. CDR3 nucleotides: TGCGCCAGCAGCTTGGCAGGGGGGAATGAGCAGTTCTTC.

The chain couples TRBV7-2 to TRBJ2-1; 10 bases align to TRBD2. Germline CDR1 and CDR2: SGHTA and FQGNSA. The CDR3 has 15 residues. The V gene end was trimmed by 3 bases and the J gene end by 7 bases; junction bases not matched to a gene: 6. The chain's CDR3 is CASSFTSGMANEQFF. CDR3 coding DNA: TGTGCCAGCAGCTTCACTAGCGGGATGGCTAATGAGCAGTTCTTC. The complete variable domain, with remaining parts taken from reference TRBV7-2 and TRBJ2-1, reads GAGVSQSPSNKVTEKGKDVELRCDPISGHTALYWYRQSLGQGLEFLIYFQGNSAPDKSGLPSDRFSAERTGGSVSTLTIQRTQQEDSAVYLCASSFTSGMANEQFFGPGTRLTVL.

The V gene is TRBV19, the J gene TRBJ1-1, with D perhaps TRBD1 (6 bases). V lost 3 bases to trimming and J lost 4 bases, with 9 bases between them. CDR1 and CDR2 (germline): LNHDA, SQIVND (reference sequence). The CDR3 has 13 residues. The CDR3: CASSIGQLTEAFF. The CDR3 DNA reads TGTGCCAGTAGTATCGGACAGCTCACTGAAGCTTTCTTT.

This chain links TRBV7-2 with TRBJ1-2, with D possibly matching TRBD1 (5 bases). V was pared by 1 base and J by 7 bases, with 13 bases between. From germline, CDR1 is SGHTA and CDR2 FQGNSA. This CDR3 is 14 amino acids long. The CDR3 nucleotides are TGTGCCAGCAGCTTAGGGGGCAGGAACGCTGGCTACACCTTC. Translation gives CASSLGGRNAGYTF.

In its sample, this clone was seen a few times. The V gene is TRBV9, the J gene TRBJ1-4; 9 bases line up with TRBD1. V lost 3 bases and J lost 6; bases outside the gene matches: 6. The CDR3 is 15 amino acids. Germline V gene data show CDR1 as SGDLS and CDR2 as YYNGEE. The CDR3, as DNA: TGTGCCAGCAGCGCGGGGGACAGGGATTATGAAAAACTGTTTTTT. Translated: CASSAGDRDYEKLFF.

DNA for the CDR3: TGTGCCAGCAGCTTAGTCAGAACATCCTACAATGAGCAGTTCTTC. Translating it yields CASSLVRTSYNEQFF. This chain uses TRBV11-2 with TRBJ2-1; D is unresolved. V lost 1 base and J lost 1, with 8 bases in between. The CDR3 spans 15 residues. The germline V gene has CDR1 SGHAT and CDR2 FQNNGV. Full variable domain (outside the CDR3, taken from reference TRBV11-2 and TRBJ2-1): EAGVAQSPRYKIIEKRQSVAFWCNPISGHATLYWYQQILGQGPKLLIQFQNNGVVDDSQLPKDRFSAERLKGVDSTLKIQPAKLEDSAVYLCASSLVRTSYNEQFFGPGTRLTVL.

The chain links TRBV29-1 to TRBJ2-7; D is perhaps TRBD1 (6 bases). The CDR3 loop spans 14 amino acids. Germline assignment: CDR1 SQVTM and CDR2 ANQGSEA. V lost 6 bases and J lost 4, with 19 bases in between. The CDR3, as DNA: TGCAGCGTACGCCTCCGGGACACAGGGTACGAGCAGTACTTC. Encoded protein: CSVRLRDTGYEQYF.

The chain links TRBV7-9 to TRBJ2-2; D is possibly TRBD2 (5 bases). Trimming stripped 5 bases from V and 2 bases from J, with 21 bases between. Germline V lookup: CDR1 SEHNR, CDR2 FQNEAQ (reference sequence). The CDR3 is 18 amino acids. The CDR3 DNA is TGTGCCAGCAGCCCTTTAGCCTACGGGAAGACAAACACCGGGGAGCTGTTTTTT. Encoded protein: CASSPLAYGKTNTGELFF.

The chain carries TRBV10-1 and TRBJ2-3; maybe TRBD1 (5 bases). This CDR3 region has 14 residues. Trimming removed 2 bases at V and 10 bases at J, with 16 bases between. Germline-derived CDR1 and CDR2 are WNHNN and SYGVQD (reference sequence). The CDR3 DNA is TGCGCCAGCAGTGAGGGGTCGTTAGGGGCCGCGCAGTATTTT. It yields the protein CASSEGSLGAAQYF.

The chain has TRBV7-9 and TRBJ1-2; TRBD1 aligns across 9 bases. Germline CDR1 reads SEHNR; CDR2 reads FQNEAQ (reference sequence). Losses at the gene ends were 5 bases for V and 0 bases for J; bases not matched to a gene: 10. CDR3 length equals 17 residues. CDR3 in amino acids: CASSPTGGRPTNYGYTF. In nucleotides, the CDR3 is TGTGCCAGCAGCCCCACAGGGGGCCGCCCTACTAACTATGGCTACACCTTC.

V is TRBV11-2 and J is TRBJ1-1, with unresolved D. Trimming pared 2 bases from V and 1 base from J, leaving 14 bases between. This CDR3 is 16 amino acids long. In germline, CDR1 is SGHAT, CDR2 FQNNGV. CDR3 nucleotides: TGTGCCAGCAGCTTAACCAAGGGAGGGAAGAACACTGAAGCTTTCTTT. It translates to CASSLTKGGKNTEAFF.

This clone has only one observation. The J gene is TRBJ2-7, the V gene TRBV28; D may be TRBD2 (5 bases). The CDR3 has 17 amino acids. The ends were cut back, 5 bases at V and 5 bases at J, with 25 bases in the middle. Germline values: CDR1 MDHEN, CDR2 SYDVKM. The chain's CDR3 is CASSPNTRIRNLDEQYF. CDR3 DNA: TGTGCCAGCAGTCCCAACACTAGGATCAGGAACCTCGACGAGCAGTACTTC.

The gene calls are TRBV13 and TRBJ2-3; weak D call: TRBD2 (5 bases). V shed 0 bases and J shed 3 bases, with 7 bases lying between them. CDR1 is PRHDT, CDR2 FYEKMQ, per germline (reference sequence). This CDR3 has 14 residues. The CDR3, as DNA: TGTGCCAGCAGCTTAGGGGGAGCGACAGATACGCAGTATTTT. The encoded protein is CASSLGGATDTQYF.

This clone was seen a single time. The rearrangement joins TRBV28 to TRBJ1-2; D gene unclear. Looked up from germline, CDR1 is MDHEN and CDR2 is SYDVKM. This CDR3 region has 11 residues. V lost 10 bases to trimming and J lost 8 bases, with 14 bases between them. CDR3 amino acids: CATRAFVGYTF. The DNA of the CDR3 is TGTGCCACGCGGGCGTTTGTCGGCTACACCTTC.

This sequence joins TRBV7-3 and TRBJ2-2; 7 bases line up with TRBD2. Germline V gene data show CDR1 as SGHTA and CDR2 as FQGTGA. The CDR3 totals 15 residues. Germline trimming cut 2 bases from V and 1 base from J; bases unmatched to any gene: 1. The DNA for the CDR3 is TGTGCCAGCAGCTTAGTAGCGGGGAACACCGGGGAGCTGTTTTTT. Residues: CASSLVAGNTGELFF.

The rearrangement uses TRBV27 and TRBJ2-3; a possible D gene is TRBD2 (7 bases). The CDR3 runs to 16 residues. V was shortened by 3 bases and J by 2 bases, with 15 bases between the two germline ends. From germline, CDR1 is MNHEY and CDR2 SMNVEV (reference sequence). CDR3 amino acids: CASSLYGEGVTDTQYF. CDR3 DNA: TGTGCCAGCAGTTTGTACGGGGAGGGGGTCACAGATACGCAGTATTTT.

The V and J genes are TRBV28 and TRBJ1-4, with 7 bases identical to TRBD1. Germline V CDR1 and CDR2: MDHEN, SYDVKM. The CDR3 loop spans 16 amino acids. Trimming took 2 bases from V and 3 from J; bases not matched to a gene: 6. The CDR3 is CASSLPGGISNEKLFF. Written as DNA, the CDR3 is TGTGCCAGCAGTTTACCAGGGGGTATATCTAATGAAAAACTGTTTTTT. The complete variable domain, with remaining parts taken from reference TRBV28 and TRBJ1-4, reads DVKVTQSSRYLVKRTGEKVFLECVQDMDHENMFWYRQDPGLGLRLIYFSYDVKMKEKGDIPEGYSVSREKKERFSLILESASTNQTSMYLCASSLPGGISNEKLFFGSGTQLSVL.

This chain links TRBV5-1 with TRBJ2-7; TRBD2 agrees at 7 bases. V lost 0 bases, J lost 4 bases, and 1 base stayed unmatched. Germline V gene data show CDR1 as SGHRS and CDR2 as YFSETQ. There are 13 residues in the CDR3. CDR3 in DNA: TGCGCCAGCAGCTTGGCTAGCGGTTACGAGCAGTACTTC. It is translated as CASSLASGYEQYF.

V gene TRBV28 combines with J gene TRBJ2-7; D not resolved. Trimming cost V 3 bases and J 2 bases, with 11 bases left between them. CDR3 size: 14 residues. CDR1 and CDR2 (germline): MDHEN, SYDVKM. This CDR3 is CASSFPRDTYEQYF. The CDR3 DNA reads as TGTGCCAGCAGTTTCCCACGCGACACCTACGAGCAGTACTTC.

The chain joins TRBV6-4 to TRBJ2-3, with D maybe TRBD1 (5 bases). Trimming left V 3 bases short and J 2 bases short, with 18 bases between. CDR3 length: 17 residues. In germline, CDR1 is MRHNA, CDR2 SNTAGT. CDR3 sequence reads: CASSEQDPGPYTDTQYF. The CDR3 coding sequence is TGTGCCAGCAGTGAGCAGGACCCAGGGCCCTACACAGATACGCAGTATTTT.

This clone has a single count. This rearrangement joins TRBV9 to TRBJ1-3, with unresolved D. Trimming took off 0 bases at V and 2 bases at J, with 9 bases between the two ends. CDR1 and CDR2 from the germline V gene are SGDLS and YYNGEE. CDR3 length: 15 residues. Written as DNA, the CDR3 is TGTGCCAGCAGCGTAGGAGTCGGGGCTGGAAACACCATATATTTT. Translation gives CASSVGVGAGNTIYF.

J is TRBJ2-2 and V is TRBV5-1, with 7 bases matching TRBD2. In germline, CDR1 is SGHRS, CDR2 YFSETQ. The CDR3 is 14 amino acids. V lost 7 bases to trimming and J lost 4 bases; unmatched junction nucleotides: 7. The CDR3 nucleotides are TGCGCCAGCGTCGGCGGGAGATTCACCGGGGAGCTGTTTTTT. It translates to CASVGGRFTGELFF.

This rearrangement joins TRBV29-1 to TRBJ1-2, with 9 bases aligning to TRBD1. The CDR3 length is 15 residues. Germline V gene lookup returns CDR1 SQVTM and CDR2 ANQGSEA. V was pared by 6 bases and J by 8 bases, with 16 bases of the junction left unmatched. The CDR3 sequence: CSVRDRVSGADGYTF. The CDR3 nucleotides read TGCAGCGTCCGGGACAGGGTATCTGGGGCGGACGGCTACACCTTC.

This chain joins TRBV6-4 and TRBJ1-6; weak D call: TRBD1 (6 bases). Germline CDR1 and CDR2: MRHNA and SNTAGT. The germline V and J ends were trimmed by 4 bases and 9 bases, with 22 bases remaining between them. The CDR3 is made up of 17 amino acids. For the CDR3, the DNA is TGTGCCAGCAGTGCCGCCTTACAGGGAATCCCGAGTTCACCCCTCCACTTT. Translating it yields CASSAALQGIPSSPLHF.

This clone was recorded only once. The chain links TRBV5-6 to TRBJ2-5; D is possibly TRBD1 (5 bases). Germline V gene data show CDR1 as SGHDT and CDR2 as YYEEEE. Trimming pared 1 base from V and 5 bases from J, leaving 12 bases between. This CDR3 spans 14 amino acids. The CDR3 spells CASSLSQGLETQYF. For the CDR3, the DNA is TGTGCCAGCAGCTTGTCCCAGGGATTGGAGACCCAGTACTTC.

The CDR3 nucleotides read TGTGCCAGCAGCGACAGGGTCCCTTTTAATTCACCCCTCCACTTT. Translating gives CASSDRVPFNSPLHF. The V and J genes are TRBV27 and TRBJ1-6; TRBD1 agrees at 7 bases. This CDR3 comprises 15 residues. Germline lookup yields CDR1 MNHEY and CDR2 SMNVEV (reference sequence). V lost 6 bases, J lost 6 bases, and 8 bases stayed unmatched.

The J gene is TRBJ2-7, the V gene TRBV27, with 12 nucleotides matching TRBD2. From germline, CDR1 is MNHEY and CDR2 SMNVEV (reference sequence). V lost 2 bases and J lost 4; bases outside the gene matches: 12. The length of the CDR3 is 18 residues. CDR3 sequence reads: CASSLKLSRTSGIYEQYF. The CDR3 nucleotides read TGTGCCAGCAGTTTAAAATTATCAAGGACTAGCGGGATTTACGAGCAGTACTTC.

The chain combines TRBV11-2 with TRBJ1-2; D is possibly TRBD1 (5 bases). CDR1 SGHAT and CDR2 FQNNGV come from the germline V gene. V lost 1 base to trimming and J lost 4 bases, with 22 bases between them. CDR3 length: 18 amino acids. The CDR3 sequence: CASSLVPETLQDPYGYTF. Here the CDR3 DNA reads TGTGCCAGCAGCTTAGTTCCCGAAACCCTACAGGACCCCTATGGCTACACCTTC.